Following are 12 T cell receptor beta chains from one sample sequenced in a study of blood T cell repertoires in COVID-19. Here immunoSEQ multiplex PCR was the method, and the copy in TCRdb shows in-frame clones only, minus some. The sample lists about 53,000 clones, around four fifths occurring once. Source material: peripheral blood. The source of these receptors is a human donor in a cohort sampled during active COVID-19.

The chain joins TRBV30 to TRBJ2-7; 7 nucleotides align to TRBD2. The germline CDR1 and CDR2 sequences are GTSNPN and SVGIG (reference sequence). The CDR3 covers 15 residues. V trimming: 1 base; J trimming: 3 bases; junction bases outside the gene matches: 9. The CDR3 nucleotides read TGTGCCTGGAGTGGAACGGCGGGAGTCATCTACGAGCAGTACTTC. Translating gives CAWSGTAGVIYEQYF.

V is TRBV19 and J is TRBJ2-5, with 7 positions matching TRBD1. CDR1 and CDR2 (germline): LNHDA, SQIVND (reference sequence). V lost 6 bases, J lost 1 base, and 11 bases stayed unmatched. This CDR3 spans 16 amino acids. CDR3 DNA: TGTGCCAGTAGGAGCTTAAAGACAGGGCGCCAAGAGACCCAGTACTTC. Translation gives CASRSLKTGRQETQYF.

The rearrangement uses TRBV6-5 and TRBJ2-7; 8 bases fit TRBD2. This CDR3 region has 13 residues. Unmatched junction bases numbered 7, after V lost 10 bases and J lost 2 bases. Germline loops: CDR1 MNHEY, CDR2 SVGAGI. CDR3 region: CATGSGGPYEQYF. CDR3 bases: TGTGCCACGGGATCGGGGGGGCCCTACGAGCAGTACTTC.

The V call is TRBV5-5, the J call TRBJ1-1; D possibly corresponds to TRBD1 (5 bases). Germline V gives CDR1 SGHKS, CDR2 YYEKEE (reference sequence). The CDR3 is made up of 15 amino acids. Deletions cut 4 bases from V and 0 bases from J, with 13 bases between. The CDR3 nucleotides read TGTGCCAGCAGCCTCAACACAGGCTTGAACACTGAAGCTTTCTTT. Translating gives CASSLNTGLNTEAFF.

This chain joins TRBV9 and TRBJ2-1; D possibly corresponds to TRBD1 (6 bases). CDR1 and CDR2 from the germline V gene are SGDLS and YYNGEE. The ends were cut back, 0 bases at V and 7 bases at J, with 14 bases in the middle. CDR3 length: 15 amino acids. The CDR3 region is CASSVGQDFWNEQFF. The CDR3 DNA reads TGTGCCAGCAGCGTAGGACAGGACTTTTGGAATGAGCAGTTCTTC.

The gene calls are TRBV14 and TRBJ1-2, with 9 nucleotides matching TRBD1. This CDR3 has 14 amino acids. The trim removed 1 base at V and 7 bases at J, leaving 4 bases unmatched. Germline assignment: CDR1 SGHDN and CDR2 FVKESK. The CDR3 nucleotides are TGTGCCAGCAGCCAAGGCGGGACAGGGAGTGGCTACACCTTC. Translation: CASSQGGTGSGYTF.

CDR3 amino acids: CASSITGSQETQYF. CDR3 sequence (DNA): TGTGCCAGTAGTATAACAGGGTCCCAAGAGACCCAGTACTTC. J is TRBJ2-5 and V is TRBV19; possibly TRBD1 for D (6 bases). The V and J ends lost 2 bases and 1 base respectively, with 8 bases between them. Germline CDR1 and CDR2: LNHDA and SQIVND (reference sequence). The CDR3 has 14 residues.

The chain recombines TRBV2 with TRBJ2-6; 7 nucleotides align to TRBD2. V trimming: 4 bases; J trimming: 0 bases; junction bases outside the gene matches: 18. CDR1 and CDR2 from the germline V gene are SNHLY and FYNNEI. The CDR3 extends over 21 amino acids. CDR3 sequence: CASSVDRGVGLGVSGANVLTF. The CDR3 bases are TGTGCCAGCAGTGTTGATCGGGGGGTGGGACTCGGAGTCTCTGGGGCCAACGTCCTGACTTTC. Complete variable domain (other parts from reference TRBV2 and TRBJ2-6): EPEVTQTPSHQVTQMGQEVILRCVPISNHLYFYWYRQILGQKVEFLVSFYNNEISEKSEIFDDQFSVERPDGSNFTLKIRSTKLEDSAMYFCASSVDRGVGLGVSGANVLTFGAGSRLTVL.

The V and J genes are TRBV18 and TRBJ2-2; maybe TRBD1 (6 bases). The CDR3 runs 16 residues. V lost 3 bases and J 6 bases, leaving 17 bases between the germline ends. Germline CDR1 is KGHSH and CDR2 is LQKENI. CDR3 amino acids: CASSPRTALVSGELFF. CDR3 DNA sequence: TGTGCCAGCTCACCGCGGACAGCCCTCGTGTCCGGGGAGCTGTTTTTT.

V and J are TRBV12-3 or TRBV12-4 and TRBJ1-4; D call uncertain. There are 13 residues in the CDR3. The ends were cut back, 6 bases at V and 3 bases at J, with 8 bases in the middle. The CDR3 nucleotides are TGTGCCAGCAGCGTGTTCCCTAATGAAAAACTGTTTTTT. The encoded protein is CASSVFPNEKLFF.

The V gene is TRBV27, the J gene TRBJ2-3; TRBD1 matches at 7 bases. The CDR3 runs 15 residues. Trimming at V came to 3 bases and at J to 5 bases, leaving 8 bases not matched to a gene. Looked up from germline, CDR1 is MNHEY and CDR2 is SMNVEV (reference sequence). CDR3 sequence: CASSFHDRARDTQYF. The DNA of the CDR3 is TGTGCCAGCAGTTTCCACGACAGGGCAAGAGATACGCAGTATTTT.

The chain has TRBV19 and TRBJ2-7, with TRBD2 identical over 8 bases. The CDR3 loop spans 13 amino acids. The germline V gene has CDR1 LNHDA and CDR2 SQIVND (reference sequence). J gave up 5 bases and V 5 bases, and 5 bases lay outside the gene matches. DNA of the CDR3: TGTGCCAGTAGTGGCCGAGCGGGGGACGAGCAGTACTTC. It is translated as CASSGRAGDEQYF. The full variable domain, in which reference TRBV19 and TRBJ2-7 provide the parts outside the CDR3, is DGGITQSPKYLFRKEGQNVTLSCEQNLNHDAMYWYRQDPGQGLRLIYYSQIVNDFQKGDIAEGYSVSREKKESFPLTVTSAQKNPTAFYLCASSGRAGDEQYFGPGTRLTVT.